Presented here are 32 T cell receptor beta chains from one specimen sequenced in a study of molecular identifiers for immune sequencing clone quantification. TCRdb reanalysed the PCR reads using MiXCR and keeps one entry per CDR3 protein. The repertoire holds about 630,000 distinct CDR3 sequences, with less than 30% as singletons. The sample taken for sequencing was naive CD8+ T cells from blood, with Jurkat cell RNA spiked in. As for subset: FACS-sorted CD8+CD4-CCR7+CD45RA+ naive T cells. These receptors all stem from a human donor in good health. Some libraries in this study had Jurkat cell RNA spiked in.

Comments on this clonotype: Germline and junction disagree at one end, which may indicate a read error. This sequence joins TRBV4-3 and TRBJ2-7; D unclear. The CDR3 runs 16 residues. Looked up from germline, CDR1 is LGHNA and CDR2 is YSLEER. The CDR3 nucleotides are TGCGCCAGCGGCCAAGGCACCGGGTGGCTCTCCTACGAGCAGTACTTC. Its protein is CASGQGTGWLSYEQYF.

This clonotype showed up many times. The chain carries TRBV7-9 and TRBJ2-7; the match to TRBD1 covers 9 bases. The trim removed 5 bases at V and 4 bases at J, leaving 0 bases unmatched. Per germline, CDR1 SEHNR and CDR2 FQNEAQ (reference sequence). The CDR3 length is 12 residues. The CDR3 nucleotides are TGTGCCAGCAGCGGACAGGGGTACGAGCAGTACTTC. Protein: CASSGQGYEQYF.

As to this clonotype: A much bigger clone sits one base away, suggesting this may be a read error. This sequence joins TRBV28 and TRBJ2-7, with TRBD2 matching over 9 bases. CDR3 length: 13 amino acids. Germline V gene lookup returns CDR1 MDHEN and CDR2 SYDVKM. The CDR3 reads CARSLSTSGQQYF. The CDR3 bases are TGTGCCCGCAGTTTGTCGACTAGCGGTCAGCAGTACTTC.

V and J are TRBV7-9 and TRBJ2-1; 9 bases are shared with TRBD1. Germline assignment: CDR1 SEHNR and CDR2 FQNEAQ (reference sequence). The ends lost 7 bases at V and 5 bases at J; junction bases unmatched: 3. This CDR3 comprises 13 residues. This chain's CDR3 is CASTDRGHNEQFF. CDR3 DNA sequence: TGTGCCAGCACGGACAGGGGCCACAATGAGCAGTTCTTC.

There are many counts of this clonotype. The CDR3 DNA follows: TGTGCCAGCAGCTATTACAGGGGACGCACGGAGGAAAAACTGTTTTTT. Protein product: CASSYYRGRTEEKLFF. The V and J genes are TRBV7-9 and TRBJ1-4; 7 nucleotides agree with TRBD1. Trimming cost V 4 bases and J 8 bases; bases outside gene matches: 13. Germline lookup yields CDR1 SEHNR and CDR2 FQNEAQ (reference sequence). This CDR3 region has 16 residues.

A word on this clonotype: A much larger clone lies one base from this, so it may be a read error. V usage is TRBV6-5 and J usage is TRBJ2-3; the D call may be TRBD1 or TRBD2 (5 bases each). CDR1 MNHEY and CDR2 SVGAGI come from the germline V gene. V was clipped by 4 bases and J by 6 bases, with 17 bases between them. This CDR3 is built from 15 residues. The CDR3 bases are TGTGCCAGCAGTTTTAGCGTGGGGCCACTGGATACGCAGTATTTT. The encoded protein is CASSFSVGPLDTQYF.

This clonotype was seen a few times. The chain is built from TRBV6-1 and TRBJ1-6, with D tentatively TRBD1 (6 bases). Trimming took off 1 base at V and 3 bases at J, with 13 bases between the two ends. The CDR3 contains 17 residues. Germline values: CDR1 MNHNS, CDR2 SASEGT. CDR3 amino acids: CASSEERQVFYNSPLHF. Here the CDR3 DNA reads TGTGCCAGCAGTGAAGAGAGACAGGTGTTCTATAATTCACCCCTCCACTTT.

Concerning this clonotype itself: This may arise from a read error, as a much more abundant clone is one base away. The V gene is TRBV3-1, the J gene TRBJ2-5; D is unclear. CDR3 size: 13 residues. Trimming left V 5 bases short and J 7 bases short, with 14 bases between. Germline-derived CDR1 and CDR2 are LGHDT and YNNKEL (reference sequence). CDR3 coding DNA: TGTGCCAGCAGCTACCGTGAAAGCTGGACCCAGTACTTC. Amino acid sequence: CASSYRESWTQYF.

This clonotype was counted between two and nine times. This chain's CDR3 is CASSYYSLGGLAGPEAQYF. CDR3 in DNA: TGTGCCAGCAGTTACTACTCCCTAGGGGGACTAGCGGGACCTGAGGCGCAGTATTTT. The chain has TRBV6-5 and TRBJ2-3, with 13 positions matching TRBD2. CDR3 length: 19 residues. The germline V gene encodes CDR1 MNHEY and CDR2 SVGAGI. The V gene end was trimmed by 1 base and the J gene end by 10 bases; junction bases not matched to a gene: 17.

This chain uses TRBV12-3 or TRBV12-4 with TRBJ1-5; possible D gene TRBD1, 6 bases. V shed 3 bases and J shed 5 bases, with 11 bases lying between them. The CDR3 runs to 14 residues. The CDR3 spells CASSFGGLYQPQHF. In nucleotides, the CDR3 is TGTGCCAGCAGTTTCGGGGGGCTCTATCAGCCCCAGCATTTT.

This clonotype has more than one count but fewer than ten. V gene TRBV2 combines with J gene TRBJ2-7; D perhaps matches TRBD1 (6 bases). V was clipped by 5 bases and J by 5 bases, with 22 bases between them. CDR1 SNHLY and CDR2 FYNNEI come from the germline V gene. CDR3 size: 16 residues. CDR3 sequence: CASSIFVQGSSHEQYF. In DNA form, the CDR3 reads TGTGCCAGCAGTATCTTCGTTCAGGGGAGTTCCCACGAGCAGTACTTC.

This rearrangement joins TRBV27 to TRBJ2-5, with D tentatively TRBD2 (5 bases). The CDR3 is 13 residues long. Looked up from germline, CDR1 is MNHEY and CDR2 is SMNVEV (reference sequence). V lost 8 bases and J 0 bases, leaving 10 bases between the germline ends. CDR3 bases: TGTGCCAGCGCACGGAGGTACCAAGAGACCCAGTACTTC. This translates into CASARRYQETQYF.

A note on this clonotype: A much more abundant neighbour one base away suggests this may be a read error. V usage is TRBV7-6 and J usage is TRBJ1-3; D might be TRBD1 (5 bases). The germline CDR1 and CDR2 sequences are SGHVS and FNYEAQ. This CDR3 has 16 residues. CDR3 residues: CVSSPGLPVSGNTIYF. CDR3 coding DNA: TGTGTCAGCAGCCCGGGACTTCCAGTCTCTGGAAACACCATATATTTT.

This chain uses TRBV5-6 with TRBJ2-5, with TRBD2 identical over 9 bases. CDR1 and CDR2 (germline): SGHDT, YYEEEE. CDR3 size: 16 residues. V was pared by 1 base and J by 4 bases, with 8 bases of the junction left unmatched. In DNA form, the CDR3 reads TGTGCCAGCAGCTTGCGGTGGGCGGGACTAGCAGAGACCCAGTACTTC. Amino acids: CASSLRWAGLAETQYF.

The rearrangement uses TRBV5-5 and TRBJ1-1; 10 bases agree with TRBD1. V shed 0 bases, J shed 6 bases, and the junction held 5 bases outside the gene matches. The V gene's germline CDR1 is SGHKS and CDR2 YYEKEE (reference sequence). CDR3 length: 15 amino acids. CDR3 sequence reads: CASSLETGGMAEAFF. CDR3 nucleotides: TGTGCCAGCAGCTTGGAGACAGGGGGCATGGCTGAAGCTTTCTTT.

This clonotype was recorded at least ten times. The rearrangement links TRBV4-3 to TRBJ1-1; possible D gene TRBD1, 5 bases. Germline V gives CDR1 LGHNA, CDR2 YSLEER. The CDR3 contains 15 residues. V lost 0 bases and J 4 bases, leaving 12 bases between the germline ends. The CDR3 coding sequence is TGCGCCAGCAGCCAAGACGCCCTGAGGGGCACTGAAGCTTTCTTT. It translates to CASSQDALRGTEAFF.

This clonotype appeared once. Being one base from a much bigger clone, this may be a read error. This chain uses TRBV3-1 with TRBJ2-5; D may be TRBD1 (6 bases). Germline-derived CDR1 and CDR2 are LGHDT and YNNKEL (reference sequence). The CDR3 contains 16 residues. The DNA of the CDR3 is TGTACCAGCAGCCGACGGGCCCAACAGGGATTAGAGACCCAGTACTTC. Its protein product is CTSSRRAQQGLETQYF.

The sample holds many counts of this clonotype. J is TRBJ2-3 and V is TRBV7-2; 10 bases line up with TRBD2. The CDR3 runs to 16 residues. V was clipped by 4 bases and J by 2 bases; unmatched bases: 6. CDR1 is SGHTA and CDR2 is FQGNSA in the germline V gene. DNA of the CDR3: TGTGCCAGCAGCTCCGGACTAGCGGCCCACACAGATACGCAGTATTTT. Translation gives CASSSGLAAHTDTQYF.

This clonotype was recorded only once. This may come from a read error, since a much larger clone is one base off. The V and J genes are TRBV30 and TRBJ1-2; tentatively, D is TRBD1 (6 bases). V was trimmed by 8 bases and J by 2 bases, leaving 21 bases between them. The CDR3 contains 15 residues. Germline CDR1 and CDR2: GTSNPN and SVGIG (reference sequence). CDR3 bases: TGTGCCGCCAAGGGCCGGACAGACTTGAACTATGGCTACACCTTC. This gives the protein CAAKGRTDLNYGYTF.

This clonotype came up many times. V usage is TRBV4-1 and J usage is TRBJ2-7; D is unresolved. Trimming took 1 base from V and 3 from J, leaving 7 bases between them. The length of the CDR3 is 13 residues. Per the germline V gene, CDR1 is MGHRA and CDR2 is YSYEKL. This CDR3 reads CASSQAVGYEQYF. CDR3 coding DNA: TGCGCCAGCAGCCAAGCCGTCGGCTACGAGCAGTACTTC.

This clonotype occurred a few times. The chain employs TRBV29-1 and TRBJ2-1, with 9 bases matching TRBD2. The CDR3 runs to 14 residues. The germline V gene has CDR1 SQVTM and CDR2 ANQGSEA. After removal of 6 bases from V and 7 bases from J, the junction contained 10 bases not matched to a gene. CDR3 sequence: CSVDGAGGKNEQFF. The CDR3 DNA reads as TGCAGCGTGGACGGAGCGGGGGGCAAAAATGAGCAGTTCTTC.

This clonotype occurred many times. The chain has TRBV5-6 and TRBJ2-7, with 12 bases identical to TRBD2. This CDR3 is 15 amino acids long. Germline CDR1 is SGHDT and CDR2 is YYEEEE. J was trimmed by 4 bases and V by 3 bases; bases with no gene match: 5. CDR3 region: CASSSTSGRRYEQYF. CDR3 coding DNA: TGTGCCAGCAGCTCTACTAGCGGGAGGAGGTACGAGCAGTACTTC.

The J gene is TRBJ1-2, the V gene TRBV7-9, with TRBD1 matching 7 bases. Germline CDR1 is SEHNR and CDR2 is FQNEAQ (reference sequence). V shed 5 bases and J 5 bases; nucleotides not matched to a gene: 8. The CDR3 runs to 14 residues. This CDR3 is CASSTSDRVYGYTF. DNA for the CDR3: TGTGCCAGCAGCACCTCAGACAGGGTGTATGGCTACACCTTC. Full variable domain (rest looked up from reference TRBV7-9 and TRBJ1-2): DTGVSQNPRHKITKRGQNVTFRCDPISEHNRLYWYRQTLGQGPEFLTYFQNEAQLEKSRLLSDRFSAERPKGSFSTLEIQRTEQGDSAMYLCASSTSDRVYGYTFGSGTRLTVV.

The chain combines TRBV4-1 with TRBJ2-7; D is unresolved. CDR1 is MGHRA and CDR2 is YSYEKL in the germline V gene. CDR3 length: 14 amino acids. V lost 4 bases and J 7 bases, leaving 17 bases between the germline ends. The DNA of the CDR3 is TGCGCCAGCAGCCGCGAGTGGGGTTCCGGGGAGCAGTACTTC. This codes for CASSREWGSGEQYF.

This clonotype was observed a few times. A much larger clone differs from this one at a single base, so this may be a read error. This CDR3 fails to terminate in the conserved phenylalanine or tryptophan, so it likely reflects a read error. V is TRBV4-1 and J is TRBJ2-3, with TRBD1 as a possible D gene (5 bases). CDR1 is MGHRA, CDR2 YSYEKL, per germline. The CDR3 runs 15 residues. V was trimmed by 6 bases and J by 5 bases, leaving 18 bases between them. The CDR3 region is CASRVRAGIIDTQYY. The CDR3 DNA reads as TGCGCCAGCAGGGTAAGGGCAGGGATAATAGATACGCAGTATTAT.

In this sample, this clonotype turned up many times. This chain's CDR3 is CASSSPPAGRLNTEAFF. Written as DNA, the CDR3 is TGTGCCAGCAGCTCCCCCCCGGCAGGGCGATTGAACACTGAAGCTTTCTTT. The rearrangement links TRBV7-9 to TRBJ1-1; D possibly corresponds to TRBD1 (5 bases). Germline CDR1 reads SEHNR; CDR2 reads FQNEAQ (reference sequence). Trimming pared 4 bases from V and 0 bases from J, leaving 18 bases between. This CDR3 has 17 residues.

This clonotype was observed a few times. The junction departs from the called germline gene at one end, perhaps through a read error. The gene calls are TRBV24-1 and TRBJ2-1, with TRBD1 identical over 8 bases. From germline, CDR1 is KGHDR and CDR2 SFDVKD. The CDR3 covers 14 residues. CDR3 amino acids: CASSVGRGQDEQFF. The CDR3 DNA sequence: TGTGCCTCCAGTGTGGGCAGGGGGCAGGATGAGCAGTTCTTC.

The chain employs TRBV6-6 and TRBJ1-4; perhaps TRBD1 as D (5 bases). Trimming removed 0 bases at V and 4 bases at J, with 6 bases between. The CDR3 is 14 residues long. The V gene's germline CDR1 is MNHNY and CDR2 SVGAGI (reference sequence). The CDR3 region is CASSYSGDNEKLFF. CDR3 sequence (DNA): TGTGCCAGCAGTTACTCAGGGGATAATGAAAAACTGTTTTTT.

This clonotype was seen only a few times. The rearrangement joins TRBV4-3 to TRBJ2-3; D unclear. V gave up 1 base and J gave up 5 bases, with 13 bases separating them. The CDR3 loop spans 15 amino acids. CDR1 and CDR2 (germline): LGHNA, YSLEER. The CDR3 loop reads CASSQARSLGDTQYF. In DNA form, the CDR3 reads TGCGCCAGCAGCCAAGCACGGAGCCTCGGAGATACGCAGTATTTT.

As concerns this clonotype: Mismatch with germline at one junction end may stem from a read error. In DNA, the CDR3 is TGTGTCTGGAGTGTAACGAAGAACACTGAAGCTTTCTTT. Its protein is CVWSVTKNTEAFF. The V gene is TRBV30, the J gene TRBJ1-1; D remains ambiguous. Germline values: CDR1 GTSNPN, CDR2 SVGIG (reference sequence). This CDR3 has 13 amino acids.

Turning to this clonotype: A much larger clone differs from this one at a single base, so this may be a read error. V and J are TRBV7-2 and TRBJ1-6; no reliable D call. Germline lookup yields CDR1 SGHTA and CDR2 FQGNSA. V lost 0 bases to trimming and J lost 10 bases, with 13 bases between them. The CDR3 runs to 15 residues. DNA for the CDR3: TGTGCCAGCAGCTTAGCTACGTCCCCCGGGTCACCCCTCCACTTT. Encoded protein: CASSLATSPGSPLHF.

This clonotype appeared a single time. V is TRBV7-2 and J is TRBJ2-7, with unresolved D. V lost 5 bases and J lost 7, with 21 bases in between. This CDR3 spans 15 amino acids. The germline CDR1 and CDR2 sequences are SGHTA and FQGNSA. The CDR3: CASSPEGRVGEEQYF. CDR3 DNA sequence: TGTGCCAGCAGCCCTGAAGGAAGGGTGGGCGAAGAGCAGTACTTC. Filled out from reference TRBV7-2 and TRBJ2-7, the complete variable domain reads GAGVSQSPSNKVTEKGKDVELRCDPISGHTALYWYRQSLGQGLEFLIYFQGNSAPDKSGLPSDRFSAERTGGSVSTLTIQRTQQEDSAVYLCASSPEGRVGEEQYFGPGTRLTVT.